The T cell receptor beta chain described here comes from a study of OX40 agonist ivuxolimab in advanced cancers. Peripheral blood came from all dose cohorts at three timepoints. The CDR3 loop spans 16 amino acids. In germline, CDR1 is MDHEN, CDR2 SYDVKM. Trimming removed 3 bases from V and 0 bases from J, with 15 bases in between. Turning to this clone: Its target is not known.

Study-wide findings and caveats: Normalized T-cell clonal expansion was also low in a subset of nonresponders.

Generated by immunoSEQ multiplex PCR, the TCRdb table keeps only in-frame clones and is missing some. The sample lists about 62,000 clones; about 92% were seen once. This sequence was found in an adult with an advanced solid tumor such as melanoma, head and neck, liver or kidney cancer. The specimen was CD4+ or CD8+ T cells sorted from blood, collected in a trial of the OX40 agonist ivuxolimab. V is TRBV28 and J is TRBJ2-7; the D gene is possibly TRBD1 (5 bases). CDR3 in amino acids: CASSFLGQASSYEQYF. CDR3 sequence (DNA): TGTGCCAGCAGTTTCCTCGGACAAGCTAGCTCCTACGAGCAGTACTTC.